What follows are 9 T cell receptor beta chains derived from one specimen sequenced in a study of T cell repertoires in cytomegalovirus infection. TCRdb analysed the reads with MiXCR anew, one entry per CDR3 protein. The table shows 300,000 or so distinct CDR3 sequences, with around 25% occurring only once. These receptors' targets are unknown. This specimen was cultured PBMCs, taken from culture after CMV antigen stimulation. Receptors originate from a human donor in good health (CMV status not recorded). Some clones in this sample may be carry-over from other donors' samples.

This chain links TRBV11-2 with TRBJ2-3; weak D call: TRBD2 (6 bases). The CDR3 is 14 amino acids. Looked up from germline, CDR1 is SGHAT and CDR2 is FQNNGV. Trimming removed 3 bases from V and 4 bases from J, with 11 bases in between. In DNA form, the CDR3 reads TGTGCCAGCAGCTTCGGGAGTATAGCAGATACGCAGTATTTT. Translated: CASSFGSIADTQYF.

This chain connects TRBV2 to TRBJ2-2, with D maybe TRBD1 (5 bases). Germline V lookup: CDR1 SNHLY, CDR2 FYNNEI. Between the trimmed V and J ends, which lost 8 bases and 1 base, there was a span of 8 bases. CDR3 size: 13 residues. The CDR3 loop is CASGTGNTGELFF. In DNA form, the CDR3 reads TGTGCCAGCGGCACAGGGAACACCGGGGAGCTGTTTTTT.

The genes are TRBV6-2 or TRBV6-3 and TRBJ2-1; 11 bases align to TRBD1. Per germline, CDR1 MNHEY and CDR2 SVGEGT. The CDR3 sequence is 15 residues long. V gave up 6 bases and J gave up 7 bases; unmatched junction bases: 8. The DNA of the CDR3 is TGTGCCAGCAGCCCCGGACAGGGGGCAAGGAATGAGCAGTTCTTC. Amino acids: CASSPGQGARNEQFF.

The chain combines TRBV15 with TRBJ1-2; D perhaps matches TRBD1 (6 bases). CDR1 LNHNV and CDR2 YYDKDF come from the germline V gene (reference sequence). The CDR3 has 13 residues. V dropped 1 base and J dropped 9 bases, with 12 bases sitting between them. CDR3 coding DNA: TGTGCCACCAGCAGAGCCGGGACAACCCGCTACACCTTC. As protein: CATSRAGTTRYTF.

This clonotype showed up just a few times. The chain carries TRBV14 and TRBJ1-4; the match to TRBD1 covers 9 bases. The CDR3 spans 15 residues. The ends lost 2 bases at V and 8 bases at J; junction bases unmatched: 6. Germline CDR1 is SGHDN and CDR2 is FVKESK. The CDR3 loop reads CASSQRDRVREKLFF. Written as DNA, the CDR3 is TGTGCCAGCAGCCAACGGGACAGGGTACGAGAAAAACTGTTTTTT. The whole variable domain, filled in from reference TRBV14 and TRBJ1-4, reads EAGVTQFPSHSVIEKGQTVTLRCDPISGHDNLYWYRRVMGKEIKFLLHFVKESKQDESGMPNNRFLAERTGGTYSTLKVQPAELEDSGVYFCASSQRDRVREKLFFGSGTQLSVL.

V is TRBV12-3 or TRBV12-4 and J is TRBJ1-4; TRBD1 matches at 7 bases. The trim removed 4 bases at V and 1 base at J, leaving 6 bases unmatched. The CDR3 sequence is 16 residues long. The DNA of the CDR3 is TGTGCCAGCAGTTCAGGACAGGCGAGAACTAATGAAAAACTGTTTTTT. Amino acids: CASSSGQARTNEKLFF.

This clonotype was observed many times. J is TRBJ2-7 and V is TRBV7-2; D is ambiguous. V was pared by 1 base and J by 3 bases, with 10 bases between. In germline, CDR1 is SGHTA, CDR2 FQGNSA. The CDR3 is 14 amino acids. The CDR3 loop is CASSLGRLGYEQYF. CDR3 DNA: TGTGCCAGCAGCTTAGGACGACTTGGCTACGAGCAGTACTTC.

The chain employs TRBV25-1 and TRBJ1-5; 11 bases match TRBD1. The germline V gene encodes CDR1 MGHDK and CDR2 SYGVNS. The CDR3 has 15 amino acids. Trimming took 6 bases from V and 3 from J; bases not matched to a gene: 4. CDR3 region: CASRGTGGNNQPQHF. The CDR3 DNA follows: TGTGCCAGCAGGGGGACAGGGGGGAACAATCAGCCCCAGCATTTT.

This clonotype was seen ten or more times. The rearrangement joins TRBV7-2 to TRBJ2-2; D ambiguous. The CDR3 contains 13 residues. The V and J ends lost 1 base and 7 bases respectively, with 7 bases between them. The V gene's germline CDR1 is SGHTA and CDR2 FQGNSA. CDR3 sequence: CASSLEMFGELFF. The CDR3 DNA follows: TGTGCCAGCAGCTTAGAGATGTTCGGGGAGCTGTTTTTT. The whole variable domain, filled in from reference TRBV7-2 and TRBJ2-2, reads GAGVSQSPSNKVTEKGKDVELRCDPISGHTALYWYRQSLGQGLEFLIYFQGNSAPDKSGLPSDRFSAERTGGSVSTLTIQRTQQEDSAVYLCASSLEMFGELFFGEGSRLTVL.